A single sample gave rise to the 14 T cell receptor beta chains below, sequenced in a study of siplizumab effects on memory and regulatory T cells. Clones were read by immunoSEQ multiplex PCR, and TCRdb kept only the in-frame ones, dropping some. The table lists about 100,000 clones, about nine tenths of them singletons, with over 0.12% in the top ten. Specimen: CD4+ T cells sorted from blood. Receptor source: a human donor in good health.

A remark on this clone: Sequence at one end of the junction differs from germline and may be a read error. This rearrangement joins TRBV6-1 to TRBJ2-7, with D perhaps TRBD2 (6 bases). Per germline, CDR1 MNHNS and CDR2 SASEGT. CDR3 length equals 12 residues. The DNA for the CDR3 is TGTGCCAGCAGTGAAGCGTGGGGGGAAACGAACTTC. Translating gives CASSEAWGETNF.

The chain couples TRBV5-4 to TRBJ1-2; TRBD1 might be the D (6 bases). Germline V gene lookup returns CDR1 SGHNT and CDR2 YYREEE (reference sequence). The CDR3 has 13 amino acids. The germline V and J ends were trimmed by 3 bases and 3 bases, with 9 bases remaining between them. For the CDR3, the DNA is TGTGCCAGCAGCTCACAGGGAGACTATGGCTACACCTTC. It encodes CASSSQGDYGYTF.

This chain connects TRBV29-1 to TRBJ2-7; 12 bases are shared with TRBD1. Unmatched junction bases numbered 13, after V lost 6 bases and J lost 7 bases. The CDR3 runs to 15 residues. CDR1 and CDR2 (germline): SQVTM, ANQGSEA. CDR3: CSVGLRGTGGGEQYF. The CDR3 DNA sequence: TGCAGCGTGGGCCTCCGGGGGACAGGGGGCGGTGAGCAGTACTTC.

The chain recombines TRBV2 with TRBJ1-6; D unresolved. Trimming removed 8 bases at V and 10 bases at J, with 18 bases between. CDR3 length: 14 amino acids. Germline CDR1 reads SNHLY; CDR2 reads FYNNEI. CDR3 DNA sequence: TGTGCCAGCGAGCAGGAGTCCGGCTCCTCACCCCTCCACTTT. Translated, it gives CASEQESGSSPLHF.

J is TRBJ2-6 and V is TRBV4-3; no reliable D call. The CDR3 contains 16 residues. The germline CDR1 and CDR2 sequences are LGHNA and YSLEER. Trimming pared 1 base from V and 2 bases from J, leaving 9 bases between. The CDR3 sequence is CASSQALTAGANVLTF. CDR3 DNA: TGCGCCAGCAGCCAAGCGTTAACTGCTGGGGCCAACGTCCTGACTTTC.

This clone was seen a handful of times. The genes are TRBV10-3 and TRBJ1-1; 9 bases agree with TRBD1. With V trimmed by 6 bases and J by 5 bases, 10 bases remained unmatched. Germline V gives CDR1 ENHRY, CDR2 SYGVKD. The CDR3 sequence is 15 residues long. In nucleotides, the CDR3 is TGTGCCATCAGCCTAGCCGGACAGGGGAGGACTGAAGCTTTCTTT. It translates to CAISLAGQGRTEAFF.

The chain couples TRBV10-3 to TRBJ2-1; no definite D call. This CDR3 contains 12 residues. Deletions cut 0 bases from V and 9 bases from J, with 6 bases between. The germline V gene has CDR1 ENHRY and CDR2 SYGVKD. The CDR3 nucleotides read TGTGCCATCAGTGAGTCGTCGGGTGAGCAGTTCTTC. As protein: CAISESSGEQFF.

This chain connects TRBV5-1 to TRBJ2-5; 9 nucleotides agree with TRBD2. This CDR3 comprises 17 residues. Per the germline V gene, CDR1 is SGHRS and CDR2 is YFSETQ. V lost 0 bases, J lost 1 base, and 7 bases stayed unmatched. CDR3 region: CASSLGGSGGIQETQYF. The CDR3 region has the DNA TGCGCCAGCAGCTTGGGAGGTAGCGGGGGAATCCAAGAGACCCAGTACTTC.

The gene calls are TRBV18 and TRBJ1-1; D uncertain. Trimming shortened V by 0 bases and J by 0 bases, and 11 bases separated the two germline ends. The CDR3 runs to 16 residues. Germline CDR1 is KGHSH and CDR2 is LQKENI. The CDR3 DNA sequence: TGTGCCAGCTCACCACCTGCAACACCATTGAACACTGAAGCTTTCTTT. Residues: CASSPPATPLNTEAFF.

The chain carries TRBV6-1 and TRBJ2-3; 7 nucleotides match TRBD2. V lost 8 bases, J lost 2 bases, and 4 bases stayed unmatched. Germline CDR1 and CDR2: MNHNS and SASEGT. CDR3 size: 13 residues. The CDR3, as DNA: TGTGCCAGCGGGAGGGACTACACAGATACGCAGTATTTT. Residues: CASGRDYTDTQYF.

V is TRBV18 and J is TRBJ2-7, with a possible D match to TRBD1 (6 bases). The length of the CDR3 is 15 residues. The V end lost 0 bases, the J end lost 3 bases, and 12 bases lay between the germline ends. Germline V gene lookup returns CDR1 KGHSH and CDR2 LQKENI. CDR3: CASSPPVQGIYEQYF. The CDR3 DNA reads as TGTGCCAGCTCACCACCGGTACAGGGTATCTACGAGCAGTACTTC.

V usage is TRBV6-5 and J usage is TRBJ2-7, with 9 bases identical to TRBD2. J lost 3 bases, V lost 6 bases, and 6 bases had no gene match. This CDR3 comprises 14 residues. CDR1 is MNHEY, CDR2 SVGAGI, per germline. CDR3 bases: TGTGCCAGCAGACCGCTAGCGGGACTCTACGAGCAGTACTTC. It specifies CASRPLAGLYEQYF.

This rearrangement joins TRBV6-5 to TRBJ1-2; D is perhaps TRBD1 (5 bases). V lost 0 bases and J 4 bases, leaving 15 bases between the germline ends. Germline V CDR1 and CDR2: MNHEY, SVGAGI. The CDR3 is 16 residues long. CDR3 DNA sequence: TGTGCCAGCAGTTACTCAGGAGCAGGGCTTGTCTATGGCTACACCTTC. It is translated as CASSYSGAGLVYGYTF.

The V gene is TRBV15, the J gene TRBJ1-2; no clear D gene. This CDR3 spans 15 amino acids. CDR1 is LNHNV, CDR2 YYDKDF, per germline (reference sequence). Trimming left V 5 bases short and J 4 bases short, with 17 bases between. The DNA for the CDR3 is TGTGCCACCAGCGTATATGACACCGGGGTCTATGGCTACACCTTC. Translated, it gives CATSVYDTGVYGYTF.